Given below is one T cell receptor (beta chain) in context. The antigen is not known. Germline-derived CDR1 and CDR2 are SGHDT and YYEEEE. Trimming at V came to 0 bases and at J to 6 bases, leaving 6 bases not matched to a gene. The length of the CDR3 is 16 residues. This sample is part of a study of cytomegalovirus exposure and HLA in healthy donors. Findings of the study overall: Researchers reported from a later analysis that most CMV-associated TCR beta chains appeared HLA-restricted. For most subjects, TCR beta sequences were reported to predict HLA-A and HLA-B alleles with accuracy.

The PCR used 60 Vbeta and 13 Jbeta primers. The repertoire was sequenced with immunoSEQ multiplex PCR; TCRdb's copy has only in-frame clones and lacks some. The repertoire includes just over 150,000 clones, roughly 72% of them detected once, and around 6.9% sits in the top ten. The TCR originated in a man in his forties in good health and CMV-seropositive. This sequence joins TRBV5-6 and TRBJ1-4, with 9 bases fitting TRBD1. The material sequenced was PBMCs. In DNA form, the CDR3 reads TGTGCCAGCAGCTTGGGGACAGGGGTGAGGGATGAAAAACTGTTTTTT. Its protein is CASSLGTGVRDEKLFF.